The T cell receptor (beta chain) under discussion was sequenced for a study of human T cells and chemical hapten exposure. CDR3 length equals 15 residues. The V gene end was trimmed by 4 bases and the J gene end by 5 bases; junction bases not matched to a gene: 11. The germline CDR1 and CDR2 sequences are MNHEY and SVGEGT. The time point was: patch test 1, 2 weeks after DPC sensitization. Specified treatment: therapeutic diphenylcyclopropenone sensitization with weekly scalp DPC. TCRdb re-called the RACE reads with MiXCR, one entry per CDR3 protein. The sample has tens of thousands of distinct CDR3 sequences; about 9% are singletons. In this sample, this clonotype turned up a few times.

The specimen comprised whole blood, sampled in connection with sensitization to the hapten diphenylcyclopropenone (DPC). The chain is built from TRBV6-2 or TRBV6-3 and TRBJ2-7; 7 nucleotides match TRBD1. The source of this sequence is a middle-aged woman with alopecia areata. Some clones in this sample may be carry-over from other donors' samples. CDR3 in amino acids: CASSLTAGGIDEQYF. CDR3 bases: TGTGCCAGCAGTTTGACGGCAGGGGGTATTGACGAGCAGTACTTC.